The 16 T cell receptor beta chains presented below share a single source sample, sequenced in a study of shared clonotypes between healthy human individuals. Sequenced by immunoSEQ multiplex PCR; TCRdb stores in-frame clones only, minus some. This table holds approximately 1,500,000 clones, approximately 97% found once. Material for sequencing was naive CD4+ T cells sorted from blood. The subset is: CD45RA+ positively selected. These receptors were collected from a man aged 30 to 45 in good health.

This sequence joins TRBV27 and TRBJ1-5; no clear D. This CDR3 comprises 17 residues. Germline V gene sequence: CDR1 MNHEY, CDR2 SMNVEV (reference sequence). V was clipped by 6 bases and J by 0 bases, with 18 bases between them. CDR3 region: CASRRFSAENSNQPQHF. DNA for the CDR3: TGTGCCAGCAGAAGATTCTCGGCGGAGAATAGCAATCAGCCCCAGCATTTT.

J is TRBJ2-7 and V is TRBV21-1; the D call in the table, TRBD2, was not verified against the DNA. TRBV21-1 is listed as a pseudogene. This CDR3 spans 14 amino acids. CDR3 amino acids: CASVQTSRTYEQYF. The CDR3 DNA follows: TGTGCCAGCGTTCAGACTAGCAGAACCTACGAGCAGTACTTC.

This chain uses TRBV9 with TRBJ2-6; unclear D gene. The CDR3 extends over 14 amino acids. V was trimmed by 7 bases and J by 1 base, leaving 9 bases between them. Per the germline V gene, CDR1 is SGDLS and CDR2 is YYNGEE. CDR3 protein: CASGLQSGANVLTF. CDR3 nucleotide sequence: TGTGCCAGCGGCCTGCAATCTGGGGCCAACGTCCTGACTTTC.

The CDR3 bases are TGTGCCAGCAGCTCTCGACTAGCGGGAGGGCAGCAGTTCTTC. It translates to CASSSRLAGGQQFF. The rearrangement links TRBV11-2 to TRBJ2-1; TRBD2 matches at 14 bases. The J segment lost 11 bases and the V segment lost 4 bases, leaving 4 bases of the junction unmatched. Germline loops: CDR1 SGHAT, CDR2 FQNNGV. This CDR3 is 14 amino acids long.

The chain uses TRBV7-8 and TRBJ2-4, with TRBD2 as a possible D gene (5 bases). Germline CDR1 is SGHVS and CDR2 is FQNEAQ. With 4 bases removed from V and 6 bases from J, the gap between germline ends came to 7 bases. The length of the CDR3 is 12 residues. CDR3 amino acids: CASSSGGNIQYF. The DNA for the CDR3 is TGTGCCAGCAGCTCAGGAGGAAACATTCAGTACTTC.

The chain combines TRBV11-3 with TRBJ2-2; D uncertain. The length of the CDR3 is 14 residues. Germline V gives CDR1 SGHNT, CDR2 YENEEA. V lost 1 base and J 7 bases, leaving 10 bases between the germline ends. CDR3 in amino acids: CASSLVTDHGELFF. The DNA of the CDR3 is TGTGCCAGCAGCTTAGTGACCGACCACGGGGAGCTGTTTTTT.

The chain has TRBV11-2 and TRBJ2-5; 7 nucleotides agree with TRBD2. This CDR3 is 19 amino acids long. CDR1 SGHAT and CDR2 FQNNGV come from the germline V gene. The junction had 20 bases not matched to a gene; V was cut back by 6 bases and J by 1 base. The CDR3 loop reads CASRGRGGLADRGQETQYF. Written as DNA, the CDR3 is TGTGCCAGCAGGGGGAGAGGAGGTCTAGCGGATCGGGGCCAAGAGACCCAGTACTTC.

The CDR3 nucleotides are TGTGCCAGTAGTCAACAGGGATCGGGCAATCAGCCCCAGCATTTT. Translating it yields CASSQQGSGNQPQHF. The chain couples TRBV19 to TRBJ1-5; TRBD1 is a possible D gene (6 bases). The CDR3 is made up of 15 amino acids. V lost 5 bases, J lost 2 bases, and 13 bases lay in between. Germline loops: CDR1 LNHDA, CDR2 SQIVND (reference sequence).

CDR3 in amino acids: CASRLTSGPRGGYTF. CDR3 sequence (DNA): TGTGCCAGCAGGCTTACCTCAGGGCCCAGGGGTGGCTACACCTTC. The V call is TRBV6-6, the J call TRBJ1-2, with D possibly being TRBD1 (6 bases). Germline V gene lookup returns CDR1 MNHNY and CDR2 SVGAGI (reference sequence). V was clipped by 6 bases and J by 7 bases, with 21 bases between them. The CDR3 is 15 residues long.

The J gene is TRBJ2-7, the V gene TRBV10-1; TRBD2 is a possible D gene (5 bases). With 6 bases removed from V and 0 bases from J, the gap between germline ends came to 12 bases. The V gene's germline CDR1 is WNHNN and CDR2 SYGVQD (reference sequence). The CDR3 extends over 14 amino acids. DNA of the CDR3: TGCGCCAGCAGAGCGGACCGGAGCTCCTACGAGCAGTACTTC. Residues: CASRADRSSYEQYF.

The V and J genes are TRBV27 and TRBJ2-5; 8 bases align to TRBD2. The germline V gene has CDR1 MNHEY and CDR2 SMNVEV (reference sequence). Unmatched junction bases numbered 11, after V lost 4 bases and J lost 4 bases. The CDR3 extends over 16 amino acids. Written as DNA, the CDR3 is TGTGCCAGCAGTTCCCGCTCGGGGACTAGGCCAGAGACCCAGTACTTC. It codes for CASSSRSGTRPETQYF.

The chain joins TRBV2 to TRBJ2-3; unclear D gene. The CDR3 runs to 11 residues. Germline CDR1 reads SNHLY; CDR2 reads FYNNEI. V gave up 4 bases and J gave up 5 bases, with 4 bases separating them. CDR3 sequence reads: CASSVVDTQYF. In nucleotides, the CDR3 is TGTGCCAGCAGTGTTGTAGATACGCAGTATTTT.

The chain employs TRBV7-2 and TRBJ2-1; unclear D gene. This CDR3 is built from 16 residues. Germline V gives CDR1 SGHTA, CDR2 FQGNSA. V was shortened by 5 bases and J by 5 bases, with 19 bases between the two germline ends. This CDR3 reads CASSRATPTGNNEQFF. The CDR3 region has the DNA TGTGCCAGCAGCCGAGCGACTCCGACTGGAAACAATGAGCAGTTCTTC.

The chain is built from TRBV23-1 and TRBJ2-1, with 8 bases fitting TRBD1. TRBV23-1 is given ORF status, its function remaining uncertain. The CDR3 spans 14 residues. The V segment lost 0 bases and the J segment 6 bases; nucleotides outside the gene matches: 1. The CDR3 sequence: CASSQSTGVNEQFF. The CDR3, as DNA: TGCGCCAGCAGTCAATCGACAGGGGTCAATGAGCAGTTCTTC.

The genes are TRBV6-1 and TRBJ1-1; D gene unclear. Trimming stripped 5 bases from V and 2 bases from J, with 12 bases between. Germline V gene lookup returns CDR1 MNHNS and CDR2 SASEGT. This CDR3 is 14 amino acids long. CDR3 bases: TGTGCCAGCAGTCCCCGTGGACGTAACACTGAAGCTTTCTTT. It yields the protein CASSPRGRNTEAFF.

CDR3 nucleotide sequence: TGCGCCAGCAGCCAAGTGGGGACAGGGGCTGGAAACACCATATATTTT. It specifies CASSQVGTGAGNTIYF. The chain links TRBV4-1 to TRBJ1-3; the match to TRBD1 covers 10 bases. This CDR3 region has 16 residues. The V segment lost 1 base and the J segment 2 bases; nucleotides outside the gene matches: 2. The germline V gene has CDR1 MGHRA and CDR2 YSYEKL.